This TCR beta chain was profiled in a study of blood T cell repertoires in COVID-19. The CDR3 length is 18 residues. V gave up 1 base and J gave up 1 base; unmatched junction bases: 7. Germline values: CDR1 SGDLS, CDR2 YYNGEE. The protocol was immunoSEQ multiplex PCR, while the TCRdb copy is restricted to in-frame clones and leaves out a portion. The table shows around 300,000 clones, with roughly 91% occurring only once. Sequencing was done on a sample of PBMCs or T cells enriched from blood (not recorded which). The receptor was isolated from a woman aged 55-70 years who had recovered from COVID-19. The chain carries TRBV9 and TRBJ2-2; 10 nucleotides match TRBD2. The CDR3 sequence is CASSVRGSGRLNTGELFF. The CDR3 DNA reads TGTGCCAGCAGCGTAAGGGGTAGCGGGAGGTTGAACACCGGGGAGCTGTTTTTT.